This T cell receptor beta chain stems from a study of radiotherapy plus CTLA-4 blockade in lung cancer. Method: immunoSEQ multiplex PCR; TCRdb's copy keeps in-frame clones and lacks some. The table shows approximately 46,000 clones, with about 85% occurring only once. The germline gives CDR1 SNHLY, CDR2 FYNNEI. This CDR3 is 17 amino acids long. J gave up 4 bases and V 7 bases, and 10 bases lay outside the gene matches. The source is a human donor with non-small cell lung cancer whose response to radiotherapy plus ipilimumab could not be evaluated. This specimen consisted of peripheral blood, obtained from a patient treated with radiotherapy plus ipilimumab. The V call is TRBV2, the J call TRBJ2-2; 12 nucleotides line up with TRBD2. The CDR3 region is CASILAGGPLSTGELFF. The CDR3 region has the DNA TGTGCCAGCATTCTAGCGGGAGGGCCACTTAGCACCGGGGAGCTGTTTTTT. The full variable domain, with the rest looked up from reference TRBV2 and TRBJ2-2, is EPEVTQTPSHQVTQMGQEVILRCVPISNHLYFYWYRQILGQKVEFLVSFYNNEISEKSEIFDDQFSVERPDGSNFTLKIRSTKLEDSAMYFCASILAGGPLSTGELFFGEGSRLTVL.